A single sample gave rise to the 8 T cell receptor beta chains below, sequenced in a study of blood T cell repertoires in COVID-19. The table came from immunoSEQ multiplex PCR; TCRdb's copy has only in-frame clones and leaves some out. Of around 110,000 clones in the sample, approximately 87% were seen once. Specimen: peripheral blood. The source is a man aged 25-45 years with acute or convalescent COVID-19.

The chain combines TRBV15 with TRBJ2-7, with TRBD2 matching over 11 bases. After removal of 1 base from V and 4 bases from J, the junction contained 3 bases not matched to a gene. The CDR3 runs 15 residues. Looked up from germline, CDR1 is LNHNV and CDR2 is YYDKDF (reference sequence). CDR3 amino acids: CATSRGSGGGYEQYF. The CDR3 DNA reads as TGTGCCACCAGCAGAGGTAGCGGGGGGGGGTACGAGCAGTACTTC. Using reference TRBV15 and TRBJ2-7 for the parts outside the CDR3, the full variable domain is DAMVIQNPRYQVTQFGKPVTLSCSQTLNHNVMYWYQQKSSQAPKLLFHYYDKDFNNEADTPDNFQSRRPNTSFCFLDIRSPGLGDTAMYLCATSRGSGGGYEQYFGPGTRLTVT.

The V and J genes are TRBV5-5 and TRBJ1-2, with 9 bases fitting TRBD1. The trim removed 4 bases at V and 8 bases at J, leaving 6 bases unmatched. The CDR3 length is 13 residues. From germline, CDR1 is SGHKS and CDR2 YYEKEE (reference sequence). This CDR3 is CASSHGTGYGYTF. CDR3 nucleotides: TGTGCCAGCAGCCACGGGACAGGGTACGGCTACACCTTC.

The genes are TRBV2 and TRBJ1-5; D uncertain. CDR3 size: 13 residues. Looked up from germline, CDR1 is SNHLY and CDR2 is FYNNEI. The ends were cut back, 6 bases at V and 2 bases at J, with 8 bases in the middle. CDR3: CASRGLRNQPQHF. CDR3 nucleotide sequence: TGTGCCAGCAGAGGACTGCGCAATCAGCCCCAGCATTTT.

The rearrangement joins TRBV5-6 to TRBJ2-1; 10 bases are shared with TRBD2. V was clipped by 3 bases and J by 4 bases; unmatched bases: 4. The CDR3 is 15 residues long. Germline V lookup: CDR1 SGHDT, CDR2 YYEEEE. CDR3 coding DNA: TGTGCCAGCAGCTCCGGACTAGCGGTGTACAATGAGCAGTTCTTC. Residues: CASSSGLAVYNEQFF.

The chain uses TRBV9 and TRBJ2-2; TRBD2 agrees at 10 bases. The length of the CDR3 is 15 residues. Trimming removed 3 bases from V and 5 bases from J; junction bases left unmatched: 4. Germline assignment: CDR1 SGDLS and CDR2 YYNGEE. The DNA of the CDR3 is TGTGCCAGCAGCGAGCGGGGGGGCAGTACCGGGGAGCTGTTTTTT. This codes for CASSERGGSTGELFF.

The CDR3 sequence is CASSGQGRGPQHF. CDR3 bases: TGTGCCAGCAGCGGACAGGGCCGGGGGCCCCAGCATTTT. The gene calls are TRBV2 and TRBJ1-5, with TRBD1 matching over 8 bases. This CDR3 is 13 amino acids long. Per germline, CDR1 SNHLY and CDR2 FYNNEI. The junction had 7 bases not matched to a gene; V was cut back by 6 bases and J by 9 bases. Looking up the rest from reference TRBV2 and TRBJ1-5 gives the full variable domain: EPEVTQTPSHQVTQMGQEVILRCVPISNHLYFYWYRQILGQKVEFLVSFYNNEISEKSEIFDDQFSVERPDGSNFTLKIRSTKLEDSAMYFCASSGQGRGPQHFGDGTRLSIL.

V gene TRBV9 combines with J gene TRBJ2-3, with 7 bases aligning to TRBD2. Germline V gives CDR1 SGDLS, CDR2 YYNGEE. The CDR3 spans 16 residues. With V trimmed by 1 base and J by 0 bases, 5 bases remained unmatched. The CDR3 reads CASSVRGRGSTDTQYF. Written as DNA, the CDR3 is TGTGCCAGCAGCGTACGTGGGCGGGGGAGCACAGATACGCAGTATTTT.

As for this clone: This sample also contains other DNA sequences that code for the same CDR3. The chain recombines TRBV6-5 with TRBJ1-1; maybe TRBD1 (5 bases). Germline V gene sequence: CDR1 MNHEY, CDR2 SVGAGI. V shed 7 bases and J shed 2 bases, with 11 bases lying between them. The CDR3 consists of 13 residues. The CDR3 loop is CASTRTGNTEAFF. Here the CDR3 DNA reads TGTGCCAGCACCCGCACAGGAAACACTGAAGCTTTCTTT.